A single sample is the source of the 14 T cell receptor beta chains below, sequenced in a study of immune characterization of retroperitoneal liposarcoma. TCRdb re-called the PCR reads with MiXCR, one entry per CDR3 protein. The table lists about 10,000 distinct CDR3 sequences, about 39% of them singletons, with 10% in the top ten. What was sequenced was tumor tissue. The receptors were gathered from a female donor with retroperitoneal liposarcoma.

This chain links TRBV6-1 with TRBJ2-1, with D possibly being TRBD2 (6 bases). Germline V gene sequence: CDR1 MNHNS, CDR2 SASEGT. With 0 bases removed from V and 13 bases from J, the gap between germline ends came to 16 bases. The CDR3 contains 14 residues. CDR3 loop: CASSEADGRKTQFF. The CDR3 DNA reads TGTGCCAGCAGTGAAGCTGATGGGAGGAAGACCCAGTTCTTC.

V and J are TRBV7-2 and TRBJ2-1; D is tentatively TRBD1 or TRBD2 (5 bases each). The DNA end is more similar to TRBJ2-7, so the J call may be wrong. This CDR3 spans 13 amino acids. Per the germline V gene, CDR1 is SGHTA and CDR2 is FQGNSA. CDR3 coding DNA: TGTGCCAGCAGCTCCGGACCGGGACGCGAGCAGTACTTC. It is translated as CASSSGPGREQYF.

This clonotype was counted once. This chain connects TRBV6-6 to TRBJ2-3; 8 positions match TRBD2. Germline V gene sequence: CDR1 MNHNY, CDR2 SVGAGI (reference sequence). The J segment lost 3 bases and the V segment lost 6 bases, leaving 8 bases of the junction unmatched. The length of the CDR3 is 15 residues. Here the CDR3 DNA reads TGTGCCAGCAGGTTTAGCGGGATGGGGACAGATACGCAGTATTTT. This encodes CASRFSGMGTDTQYF.

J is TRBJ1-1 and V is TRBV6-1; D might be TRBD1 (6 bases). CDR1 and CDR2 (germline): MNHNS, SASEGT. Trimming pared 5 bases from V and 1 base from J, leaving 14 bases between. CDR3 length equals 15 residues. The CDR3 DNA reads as TGTGCCAGCAGTTACGGGGGCTCCCAGAACACTGAAGCTTTCTTT. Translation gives CASSYGGSQNTEAFF.

The chain's CDR3 is CASSESSSGAAYTQYF. The CDR3 coding sequence is TGTGCCAGCAGTGAATCATCTAGCGGTGCGGCCTATACGCAGTATTTT. The V and J genes are TRBV6-2 or TRBV6-3 and TRBJ2-3; 7 positions agree with TRBD2. The V and J ends lost 5 bases and 7 bases, in that order; junction bases with no gene match: 15. CDR1 and CDR2 from the germline V gene are MNHEY and SVGEGT. This CDR3 has 16 residues.

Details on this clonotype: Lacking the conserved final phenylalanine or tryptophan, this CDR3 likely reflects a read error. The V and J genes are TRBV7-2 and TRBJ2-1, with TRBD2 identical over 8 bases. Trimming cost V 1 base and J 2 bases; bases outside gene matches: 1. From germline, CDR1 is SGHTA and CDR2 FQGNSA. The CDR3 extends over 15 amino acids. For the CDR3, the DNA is TGTGCCAGCAGCTTAGGGACTAGCACCTACAATGAGCAGTTCTCT. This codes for CASSLGTSTYNEQFS.

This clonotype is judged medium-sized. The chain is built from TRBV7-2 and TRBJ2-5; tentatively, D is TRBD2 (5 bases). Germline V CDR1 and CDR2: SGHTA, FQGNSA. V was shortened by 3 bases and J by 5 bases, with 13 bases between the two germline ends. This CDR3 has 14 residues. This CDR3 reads CASSFGQPGETQYF. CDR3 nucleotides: TGTGCCAGCAGCTTTGGGCAGCCGGGGGAGACCCAGTACTTC.

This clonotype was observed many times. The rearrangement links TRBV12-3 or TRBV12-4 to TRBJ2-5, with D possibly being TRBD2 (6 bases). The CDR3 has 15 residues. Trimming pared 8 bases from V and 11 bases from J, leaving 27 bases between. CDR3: CASRLLSGSYNEQYF. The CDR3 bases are TGTGCCAGCCGCCTTTTGTCCGGGAGCTACAATGAGCAGTACTTC.

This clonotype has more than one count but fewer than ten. CDR3: CASSSPGLAGGRITGELFF. Written as DNA, the CDR3 is TGTGCCAGCAGTTCTCCGGGACTAGCGGGGGGCCGTATCACCGGGGAGCTGTTTTTT. This rearrangement joins TRBV6-5 to TRBJ2-2, with 15 bases aligning to TRBD2. The CDR3 totals 19 residues. CDR1 and CDR2 (germline): MNHEY, SVGAGI. The trim removed 4 bases at V and 4 bases at J, leaving 10 bases unmatched.

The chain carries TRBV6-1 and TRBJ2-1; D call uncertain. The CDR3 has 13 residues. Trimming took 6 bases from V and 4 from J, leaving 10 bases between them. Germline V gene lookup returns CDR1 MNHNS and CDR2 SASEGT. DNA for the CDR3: TGTGCCAGCAGCTCTATGGGGTACAATGAGCAGTTCTTC. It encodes CASSSMGYNEQFF.

The CDR3 loop is CASSELPQKRVSPLHF. DNA for the CDR3: TGTGCCAGCAGTGAATTACCCCAAAAACGGGTATCACCCCTCCACTTT. The V and J genes are TRBV25-1 and TRBJ1-6; no firm D call. CDR3 length: 16 residues. Trimming pared 1 base from V and 10 bases from J, leaving 17 bases between. In germline, CDR1 is MGHDK, CDR2 SYGVNS.

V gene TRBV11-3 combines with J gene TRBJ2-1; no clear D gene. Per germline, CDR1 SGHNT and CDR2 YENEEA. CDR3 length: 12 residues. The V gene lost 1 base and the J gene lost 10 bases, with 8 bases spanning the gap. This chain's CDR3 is CASSLVQYEQFF. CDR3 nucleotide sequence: TGTGCCAGCAGCTTAGTTCAATACGAGCAGTTCTTC. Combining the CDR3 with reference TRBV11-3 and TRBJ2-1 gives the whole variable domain EAGVVQSPRYKIIEKKQPVAFWCNPISGHNTLYWYLQNLGQGPELLIRYENEEAVDDSQLPKDRFSAERLKGVDSTLKIQPAELGDSAVYLCASSLVQYEQFFGPGTRLTVL.

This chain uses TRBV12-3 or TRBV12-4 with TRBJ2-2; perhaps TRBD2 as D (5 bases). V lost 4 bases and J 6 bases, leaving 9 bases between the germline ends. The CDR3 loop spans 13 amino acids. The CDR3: CASSSHGAGELFF. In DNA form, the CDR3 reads TGTGCCAGCAGTTCTCACGGGGCCGGGGAGCTGTTTTTT.

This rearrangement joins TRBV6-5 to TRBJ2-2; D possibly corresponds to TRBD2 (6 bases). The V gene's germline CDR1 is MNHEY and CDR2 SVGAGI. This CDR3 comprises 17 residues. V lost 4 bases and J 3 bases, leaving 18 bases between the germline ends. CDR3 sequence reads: CASSSPARRAHTGELFF. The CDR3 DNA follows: TGTGCCAGCAGTTCACCCGCCAGGAGGGCCCACACCGGGGAGCTGTTTTTT.